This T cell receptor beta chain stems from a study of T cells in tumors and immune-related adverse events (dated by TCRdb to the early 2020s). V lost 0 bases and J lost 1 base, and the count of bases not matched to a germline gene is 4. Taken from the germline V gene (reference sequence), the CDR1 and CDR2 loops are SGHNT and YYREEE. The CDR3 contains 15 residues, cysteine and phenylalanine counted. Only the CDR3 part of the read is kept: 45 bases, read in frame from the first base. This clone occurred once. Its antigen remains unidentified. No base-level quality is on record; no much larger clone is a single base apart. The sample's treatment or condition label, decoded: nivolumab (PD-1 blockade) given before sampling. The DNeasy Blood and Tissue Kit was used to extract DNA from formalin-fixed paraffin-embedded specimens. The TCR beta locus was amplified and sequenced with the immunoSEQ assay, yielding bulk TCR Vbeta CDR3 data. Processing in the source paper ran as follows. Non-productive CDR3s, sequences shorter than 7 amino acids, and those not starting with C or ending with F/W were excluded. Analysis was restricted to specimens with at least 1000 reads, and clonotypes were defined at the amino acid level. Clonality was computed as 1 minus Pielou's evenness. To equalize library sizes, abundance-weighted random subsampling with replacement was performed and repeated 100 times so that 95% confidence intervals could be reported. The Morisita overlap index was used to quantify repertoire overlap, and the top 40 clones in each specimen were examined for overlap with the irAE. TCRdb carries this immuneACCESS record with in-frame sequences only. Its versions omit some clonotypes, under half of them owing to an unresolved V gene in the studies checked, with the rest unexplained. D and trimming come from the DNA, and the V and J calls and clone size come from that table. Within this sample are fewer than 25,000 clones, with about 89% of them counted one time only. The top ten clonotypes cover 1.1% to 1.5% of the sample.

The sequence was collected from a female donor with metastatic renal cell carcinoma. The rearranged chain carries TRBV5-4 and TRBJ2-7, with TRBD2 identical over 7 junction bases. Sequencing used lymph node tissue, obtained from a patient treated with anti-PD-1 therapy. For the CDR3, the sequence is CASSLVGGISYEQYF. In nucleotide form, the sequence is TGTGCCAGCAGCTTGGTCGGGGGGATTTCCTACGAGCAGTACTTC.